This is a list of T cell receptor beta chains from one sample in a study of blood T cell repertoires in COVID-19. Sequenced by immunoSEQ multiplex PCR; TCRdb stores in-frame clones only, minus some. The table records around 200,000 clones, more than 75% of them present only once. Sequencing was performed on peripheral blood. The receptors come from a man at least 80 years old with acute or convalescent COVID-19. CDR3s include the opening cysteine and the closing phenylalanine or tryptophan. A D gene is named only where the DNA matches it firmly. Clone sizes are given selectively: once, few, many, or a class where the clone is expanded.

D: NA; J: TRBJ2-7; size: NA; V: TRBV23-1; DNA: TGCGCCAGCAGTCAAAGGCAGGGATCCTACGAGCAGTACTTC; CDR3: CASSQRQGSYEQYF
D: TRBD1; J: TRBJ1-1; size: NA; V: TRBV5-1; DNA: TGCGCCAGCAGCTTGGTAGCCGGACAGGGGAACACTGAAGCTTTCTTT; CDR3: CASSLVAGQGNTEAFF
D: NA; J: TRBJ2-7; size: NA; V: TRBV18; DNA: TGTGCCAGCTCACCACCGGCCTCCTACGAGCAGTACTTC; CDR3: CASSPPASYEQYF
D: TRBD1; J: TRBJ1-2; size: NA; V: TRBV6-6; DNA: TGTGCCAGCAGTTACGGGACAGAGGTTAATGGCTACACCTTC; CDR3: CASSYGTEVNGYTF
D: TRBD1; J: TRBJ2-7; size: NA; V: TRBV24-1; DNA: TGTGCCACCAGTGCCGCTCAGGGGGTTTTTAGCTTC; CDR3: CATSAAQGVFSF
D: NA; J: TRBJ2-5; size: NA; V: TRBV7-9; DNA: TGTGCCAGCAGCCGAAGGGAGAAACAAGAGACCCAGTACTTC; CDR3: CASSRREKQETQYF
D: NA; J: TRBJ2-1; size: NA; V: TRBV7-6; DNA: TGTGCCAGCAGCTTAGGACTGACTTCCTACAATGAGCAGTTCTTC; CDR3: CASSLGLTSYNEQFF
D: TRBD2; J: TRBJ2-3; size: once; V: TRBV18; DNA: TGTGCCAGCTCACCACTATTAACGGGAGGGCCGGGCACAGATACGCAGTATTTT; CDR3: CASSPLLTGGPGTDTQYF
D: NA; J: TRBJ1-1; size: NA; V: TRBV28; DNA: TGTGCCAGCAGCCCGACGGACGGGATGAACACTGAAGCTTTCTTT; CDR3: CASSPTDGMNTEAFF
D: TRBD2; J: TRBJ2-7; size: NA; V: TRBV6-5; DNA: TGTGCCAGCAGGCGGGGGGTGTACGAGCAGTACTTC; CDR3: CASRRGVYEQYF
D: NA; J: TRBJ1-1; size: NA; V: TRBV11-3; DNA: TGTGCCAGCAGCTTAGGGCAGCGGAACACTGAAGCTTTCTTT; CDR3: CASSLGQRNTEAFF
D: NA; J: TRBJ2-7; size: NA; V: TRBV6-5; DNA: TGTGCCAGCAGTTACTCCCGGACATTAACTGGGTACGAGCAGTACTTC; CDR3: CASSYSRTLTGYEQYF
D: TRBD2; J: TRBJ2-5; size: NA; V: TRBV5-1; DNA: TGCGCCAGCAGCCCAACGGGACTAGCGGTCCAAGAGACCCAGTACTTC; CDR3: CASSPTGLAVQETQYF
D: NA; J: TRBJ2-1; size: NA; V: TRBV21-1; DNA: TGTGCCAGCAGCAAAGGACAGGGAAATGATGAGCAGTTCTTC; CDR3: CASSKGQGNDEQFF
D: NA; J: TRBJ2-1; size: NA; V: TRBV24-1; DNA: TGTGCCACCAGTGAGGGCCCGTTCGATGAGCAGTTCTTC; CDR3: CATSEGPFDEQFF
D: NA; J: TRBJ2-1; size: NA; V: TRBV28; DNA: TGTGCCAGCAGTTTATTTTCTCGGGGCAATGAGCAGTTCTTC; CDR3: CASSLFSRGNEQFF
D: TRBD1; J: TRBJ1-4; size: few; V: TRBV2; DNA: TGTGCCAGCAGCCAACAGGGGGTTAATGAAAAACTGTTTTTT; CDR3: CASSQQGVNEKLFF
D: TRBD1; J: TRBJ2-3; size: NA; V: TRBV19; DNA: TGTGCCAGTAGTCGGGACAGGCGGGGCACAGATACGCAGTATTTT; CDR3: CASSRDRRGTDTQYF
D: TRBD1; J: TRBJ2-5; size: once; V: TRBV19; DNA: TGTGCCAGTAGGACAGGGGGCGCCCTAGAAGTGTACTTC; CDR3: CASRTGGALEVYF
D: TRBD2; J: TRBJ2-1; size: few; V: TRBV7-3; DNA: TGTGCCAGCAGCTTTTCTAGCGGTTACAATGAGCAGTTCTTC; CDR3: CASSFSSGYNEQFF
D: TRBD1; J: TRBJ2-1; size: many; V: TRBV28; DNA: TGTGCCAGCAGTTGGGACAGTGAAAATGAGCAGTTCTTC; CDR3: CASSWDSENEQFF
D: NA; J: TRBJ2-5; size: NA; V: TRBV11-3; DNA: TGTGCCAGCAGCCCCCGCGGCCAAGAGACCCAGTACTTC; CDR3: CASSPRGQETQYF
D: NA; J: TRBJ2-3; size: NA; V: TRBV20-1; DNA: TGCAGTGCTAGGGTACTTGGTGCGCAGTATTTT; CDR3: CSARVLGAQYF
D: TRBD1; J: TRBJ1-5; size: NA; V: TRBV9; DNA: TGTGCCAGCAGCTCACGGACAGGGAGGCCCCATCAGCCCCAGCATTTT; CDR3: CASSSRTGRPHQPQHF
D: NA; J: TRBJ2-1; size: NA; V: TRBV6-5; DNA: TGTGCCAGCAGTTGGACGGGGTTGGGGAGTAACAATGAGCAGTTCTTC; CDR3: CASSWTGLGSNNEQFF
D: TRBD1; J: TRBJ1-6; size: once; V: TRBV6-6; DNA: TGTGCCGGAGGGACAGGGGGAAATTCACCCCTCCACTTT; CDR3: CAGGTGGNSPLHF
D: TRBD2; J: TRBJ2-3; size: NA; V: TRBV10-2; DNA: TGCGCCAGCAGTGAGTGGCTAGCGGGAGGCACAGATACGCAGTATTTT; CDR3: CASSEWLAGGTDTQYF
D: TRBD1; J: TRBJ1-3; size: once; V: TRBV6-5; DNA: TGTGCCAGCAGTTACTTGACAGGGGTTGGAAACACCATATATTTT; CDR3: CASSYLTGVGNTIYF
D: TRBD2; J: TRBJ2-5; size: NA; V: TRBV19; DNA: TGTGCCAGTAGTATAGTCGCGGGAGGGTCGGGGGAGACCCAGTACTTC; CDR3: CASSIVAGGSGETQYF
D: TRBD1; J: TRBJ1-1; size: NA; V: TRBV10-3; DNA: TGTGCCATCAGTGAATTAGACTTGACAGGGGGTGGCACTGAAGCTTTCTTT; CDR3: CAISELDLTGGGTEAFF
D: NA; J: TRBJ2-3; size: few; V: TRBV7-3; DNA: TGTGCCAGCAGCATGACAGCGAGCACAGATACGCAGTATTTT; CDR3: CASSMTASTDTQYF
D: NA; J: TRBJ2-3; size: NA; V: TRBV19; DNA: TGTGCCAGTAGTATAGGACGGGACACAGATACGCAGTATTTT; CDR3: CASSIGRDTDTQYF
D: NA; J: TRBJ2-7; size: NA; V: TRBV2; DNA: TGTGCCAGCAGACTGGACTACTACGAGCAGTACTTC; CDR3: CASRLDYYEQYF
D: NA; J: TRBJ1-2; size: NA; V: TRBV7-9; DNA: TGTGCCAGCCAAACATACCGGGACTTTAACTATGGCTACACCTTC; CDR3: CASQTYRDFNYGYTF